This T cell receptor (beta chain) originates from a study of CD8 T cells in Susac syndrome. Sequencing of TCR beta covered CD8+ and CD4+ T cells obtained from blood. TEMRA cells were FACS-enriched, unlike CD8+ and CD4+ T cells, which were negatively isolated. The authors reverse transcribed about 0.5 to 1 ug RNA with random hexamers. Amplification of TCR beta CDR3 across 54 Vbeta and 13 Jbeta was performed with immunoSEQ multiplex PCR. TCRdb ran MiXCR on the immunoSEQ multiplex PCR reads and lists one entry per CDR3 protein. The sample has roughly 150,000 distinct CDR3 sequences, 93% seen once. The sequencing input was CD4+ T cells from PBMCs. The TCR originated in a human donor in good health.

The CDR3 DNA is TGTGCCAGCAGTTCCAGGGTATCCACTGAAGCTTTCTTT. Amino acid sequence: CASSSRVSTEAFF. The genes are TRBV6-5 and TRBJ1-1; a possible D gene is TRBD1 (5 bases). V was trimmed by 4 bases and J by 4 bases, leaving 10 bases between them. The CDR3 consists of 13 residues. CDR1 MNHEY and CDR2 SVGAGI come from the germline V gene.